These T cell receptor beta chains were read from a single sample in a study of T cell repertoires in cytomegalovirus infection. MiXCR, applied by TCRdb to the reads, yields one record per CDR3 protein. The data contain approximately 750,000 distinct CDR3 sequences, less than 40% of them singletons. Source material: PBMCs. Receptors originate from a human donor in good health (CMV status not recorded). Some clones in this sample may be carry-over from other donors' samples. The CDR3 runs from the conserved cysteine through the conserved F or W. Fields, in order: CDR3 DNA, CDR3 protein, J gene, V gene, clone size, D gene. A D gene is named only where the DNA matches it firmly. Clone size, where shown, is once, few, many, or a class for clones that have expanded.

TGTGCGGCCGAGAGGTCCGGGAACTATGGCTACACCTTC CAAERSGNYGYTF TRBJ1-2 TRBV6-1 . .
TGTGCCAGCAGCTTAGACCCTAACCGGGTTCTTAACTCTGGAAACACCATATATTTT CASSLDPNRVLNSGNTIYF TRBJ1-3 TRBV7-2 many .
TGTGCCAGCAGTCTAGCGGGACGGGGGGATACGCAGTATTTT CASSLAGRGDTQYF TRBJ2-3 TRBV12-3/TRBV12-4 few TRBD2
TGCGCCAGCAGCCAAGGGGACAGGGTAAGGAACACTGAAGCTTTCTTT CASSQGDRVRNTEAFF TRBJ1-1 TRBV4-1 few TRBD1
TGTGCCAGCAGTTCCATCAGCAGTCGGGGCTACACCTTC CASSSISSRGYTF TRBJ1-2 TRBV12-3/TRBV12-4 . .
TGTGCCAGCACAGTTTCGGGGGCTCCAAGTCAGCCCCAGCATTTT CASTVSGAPSQPQHF TRBJ1-5 TRBV2 few .
TGTGCCAGCAGTTTAAGGTTTCAGGCTGAAGCTTTCTTT CASSLRFQAEAFF TRBJ1-1 TRBV12-3/TRBV12-4 few .
TGTGCCAGCAGTGTTGGACAGCACTATGGCTACACCTTC CASSVGQHYGYTF TRBJ1-2 TRBV6-1 . .
TGTGCCAGCAGCTTCCGGGACAGTCCTAATCAGCCCCAGCATTTT CASSFRDSPNQPQHF TRBJ1-5 TRBV12-3/TRBV12-4 few TRBD1
TGTGCCAGTAGTATATTGGAGACCGCAACTAATGAAAAACTGTTTTTT CASSILETATNEKLFF TRBJ1-4 TRBV19 few .
TGCGCCAGCAGCCAAGCCCGACAGGGGGCTGAAGCTTTCTTT CASSQARQGAEAFF TRBJ1-1 TRBV4-1 once TRBD1
TGCGCCAGCAGCTTGGCCCCGGCAGGGTGGTCGGACAATGAGCAGTTCTTC CASSLAPAGWSDNEQFF TRBJ2-1 TRBV5-1 . .
TGTGCCAGCACTCCTTGGGGGCGGGAGGGCCCAGATACGAAGTATTTT CASTPWGREGPDTKYF TRBJ2-3 TRBV7-6 once TRBD2
TGTGCCAGCAGCTTAGAACTAGCGGGGGGCTACGAGCAGTACTTC CASSLELAGGYEQYF TRBJ2-7 TRBV7-6 many TRBD2
TGTGCCAGCAGTTTACGGCAGGGTATCAGCCCCGGGGAGCTGTTTTTT CASSLRQGISPGELFF TRBJ2-2 TRBV12-3/TRBV12-4 few .
TGTGCCAGCAGCGCGACATCGGTAGAAAAACTGTTTTTT CASSATSVEKLFF TRBJ1-4 TRBV7-2 many .
TGTGCCAGCAGCTACCGCCGGGACAGGGGTTCACCCCTCCACTTT CASSYRRDRGSPLHF TRBJ1-6 TRBV28 . TRBD1
TGTGCCAGCAGCCAAGATAGGTTCGCAGGGGGCGCCGAGCAGTACTTC CASSQDRFAGGAEQYF TRBJ2-7 TRBV14 few TRBD1
TGTGCCATCAGCGCGGAGAGGCGGGAGCAGTACTTC CAISAERREQYF TRBJ2-7 TRBV10-3 few .
TGTGCCAGCAGCCGAGACAGAATATACGAGCAGTACTTC CASSRDRIYEQYF TRBJ2-7 TRBV7-6 few .
TGTGCCAGCAGCGTGGGTTTTGAGACCCAGTACTTC CASSVGFETQYF TRBJ2-5 TRBV9 . .
TGTGCCAGCAGTTACTCCCCTCGGTACGAGCAGTACTTC CASSYSPRYEQYF TRBJ2-7 TRBV6-2/TRBV6-3 . .
TGTGCCAGCAGCCAGCCGGGCCCGGGGGGAACCGGGGAGCTGTTTTTT CASSQPGPGGTGELFF TRBJ2-2 TRBV7-6 few TRBD2
TGTGCCCTAAGACGGGGAGGGAACACCGGGGAGCTGTTTTTT CALRRGGNTGELFF TRBJ2-2 TRBV7-8 . .
TGTGCCAGCAGCTTAGACAGGTCTTACCGTGAGGGCTACACCTTC CASSLDRSYREGYTF TRBJ1-2 TRBV11-2 . .
TGTGCCAGCAGCGTAGAAAACGCCGGGACTAGCGGGGGCTACGAGCAGTACTTC CASSVENAGTSGGYEQYF TRBJ2-7 TRBV12-3/TRBV12-4 . TRBD2
TGTGCCAGCAGCTCCGGGACAGGGTATAGCCATGAGCTGTTCTTC CASSSGTGYSHELFF TRBJ2-1 TRBV6-4 . TRBD1
TGTGCCAGCAGCTCCGGACAGGGAACCTACGAGCAGTACTTC CASSSGQGTYEQYF TRBJ2-7 TRBV11-2 many TRBD1
TGCAGTGCTAGAGACTGGGGCGCAGGCTATGGCTACACCTTC CSARDWGAGYGYTF TRBJ1-2 TRBV20-1 . .
TGTGCCAGCAGCTATGGGTTGGATGGCTACACCTTC CASSYGLDGYTF TRBJ1-2 TRBV11-2 . .
TGTGCCAGCAGACCAGGGGGCAGTCAAGAGACCCAGTACTTC CASRPGGSQETQYF TRBJ2-5 TRBV7-2 few TRBD1
TGTGCCAGCAGCGACAGGGCCTGGTCAGATACGCAGTATTTT CASSDRAWSDTQYF TRBJ2-3 TRBV11-2 . TRBD1
TGCAGTGCTAGGCCCGCGCGGCAGGGCCGCAGGCAGCCCCAGCATTTT CSARPARQGRRQPQHF TRBJ1-5 TRBV20-1 few .
TGTGCCAGCAGTGACCGAGGGGGTCCTGACACTGAAGCTTTCTTT CASSDRGGPDTEAFF TRBJ1-1 TRBV2 . .
TGTGCCAGCAGCTTGTGGCCCTTGAACACTGAAGCTTTCTTT CASSLWPLNTEAFF TRBJ1-1 TRBV5-3 . .
TGCAGTGCTAGACCTCAGGGAAATTTGGGCAATCAGCCCCAGCATTTT CSARPQGNLGNQPQHF TRBJ1-5 TRBV20-1 . .
TGTGCCAGTAGTGTAACTAGCGGGGGGAACCGCAATGAGCAGTTCTTC CASSVTSGGNRNEQFF TRBJ2-1 TRBV19 . TRBD2
TGTGCCAGCAGCTTATTGGCTAGCGGGAACTCTGGGGCCAACGTCCTGACTTTC CASSLLASGNSGANVLTF TRBJ2-6 TRBV7-6 few TRBD2